A single T cell receptor beta chain is shown here with its context. This entry belongs to a study of T cell changes during pregnancy in multiple sclerosis. Some clones are missing from TCRdb's copy, which holds only in-frame ones; the method was immunoSEQ multiplex PCR. The table records 35,000 to 45,000 clones, under 95% of them present only once. This CDR3 region has 15 residues. Germline assignment: CDR1 SEHNR and CDR2 FQNEAQ (reference sequence). With 3 bases removed from V and 0 bases from J, the gap between germline ends came to 8 bases. Specimen: CD8+ T cells from peripheral blood mononuclear cells, collected in the first trimester of pregnancy. The TCR sequence derives from a female donor with multiple sclerosis, enrolled in a pregnancy study. The chain couples TRBV7-9 to TRBJ1-4, with D possibly TRBD1 on 5 matching bases. CDR3 protein: CASSFQTATNEKLFF. The CDR3 nucleotides are TGTGCCAGCAGCTTCCAGACAGCAACTAATGAAAAACTGTTTTTT.